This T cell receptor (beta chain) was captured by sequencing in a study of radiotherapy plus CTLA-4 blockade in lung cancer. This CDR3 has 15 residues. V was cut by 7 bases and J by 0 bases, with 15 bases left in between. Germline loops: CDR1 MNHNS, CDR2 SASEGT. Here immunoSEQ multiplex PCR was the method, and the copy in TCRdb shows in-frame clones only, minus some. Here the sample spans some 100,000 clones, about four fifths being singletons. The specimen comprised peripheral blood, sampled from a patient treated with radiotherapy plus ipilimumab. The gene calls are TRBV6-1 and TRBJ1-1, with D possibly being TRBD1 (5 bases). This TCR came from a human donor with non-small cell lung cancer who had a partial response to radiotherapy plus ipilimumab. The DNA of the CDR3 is TGTGCCAGCAAAGCCTTCGGGGGAATGAACACTGAAGCTTTCTTT. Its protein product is CASKAFGGMNTEAFF.